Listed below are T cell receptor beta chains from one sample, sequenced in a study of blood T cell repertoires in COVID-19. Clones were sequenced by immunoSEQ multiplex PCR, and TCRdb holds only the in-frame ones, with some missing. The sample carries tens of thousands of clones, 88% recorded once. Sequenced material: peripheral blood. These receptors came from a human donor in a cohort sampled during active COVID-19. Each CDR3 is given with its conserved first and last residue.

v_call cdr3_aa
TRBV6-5 CASSTGQAREQYF
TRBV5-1 CASSLSQQGNEQFF
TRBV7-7 CASSLGTSGSYEQYF
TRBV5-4 CASSSEVGKLFF
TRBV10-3 CATSGTVNTGELFF
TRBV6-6 CASSPPGQEGSPLHF
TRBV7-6 CASSLMRRESEQYF
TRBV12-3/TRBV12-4 CASSQHGGELFF
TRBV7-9 CASSAQGGGSGANVLTF
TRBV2 CASVQILNYGYTF
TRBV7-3 CASSFRTGSSYNEQFF
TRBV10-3 CAISAGGATASYEQYF
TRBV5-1 CASSLDSTVTEKLFF
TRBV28 CASSLWAQGGTGELFF
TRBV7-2 CASSLTGGWNTGELFF
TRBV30 CAWGTGTDTQYF
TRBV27 CASSLSGQGFSNYGYTF
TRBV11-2 CASQLRSRRVSYNEQFF
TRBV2 CASSGPGRYDEQYF
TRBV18 CASSPPTGLNTEAFF
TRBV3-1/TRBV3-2 CASSQAGEQYF
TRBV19 CASSPGGGETQYF
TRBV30 CAWSVRGHSYEQYF
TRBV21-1 CAILIGGDSNQPQHF
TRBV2 CASSTPGTGAGELFF
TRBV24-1 CATSDPGTSGTDEQFF
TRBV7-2 CASSFQGGRYEQYF
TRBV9 CASSPLSGGADTQYF
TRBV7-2 CASSLADTGGWGSPLHF
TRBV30 CAWGFKEQFF
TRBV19 CASSTLTGLDSPLHF
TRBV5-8 CASSTDTYQPQHF
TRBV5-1 CASLGDGGTLTEAFF
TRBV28 CASSRGGDNEKLFF
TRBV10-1 CASSSGTSGRKQFF
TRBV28 CASSRSGQGSMGTEAFF
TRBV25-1 CASSEDGGNEQFF